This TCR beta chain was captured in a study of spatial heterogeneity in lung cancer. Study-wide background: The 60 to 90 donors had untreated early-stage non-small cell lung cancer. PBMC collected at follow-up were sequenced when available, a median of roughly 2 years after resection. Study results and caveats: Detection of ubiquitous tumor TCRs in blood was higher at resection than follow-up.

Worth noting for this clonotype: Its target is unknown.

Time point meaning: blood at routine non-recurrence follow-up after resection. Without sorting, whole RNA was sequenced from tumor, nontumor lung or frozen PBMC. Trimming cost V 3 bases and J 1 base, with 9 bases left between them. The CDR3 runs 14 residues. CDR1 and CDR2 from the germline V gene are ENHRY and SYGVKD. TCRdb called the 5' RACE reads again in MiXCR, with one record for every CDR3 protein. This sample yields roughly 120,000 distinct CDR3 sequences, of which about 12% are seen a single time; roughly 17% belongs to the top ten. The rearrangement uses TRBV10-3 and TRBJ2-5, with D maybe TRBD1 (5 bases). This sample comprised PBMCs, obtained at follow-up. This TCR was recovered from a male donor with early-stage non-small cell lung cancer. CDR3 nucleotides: TGTGCCATCAGTGATCAGGGCCTCCAAGAGACCCAGTACTTC. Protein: CAISDQGLQETQYF.